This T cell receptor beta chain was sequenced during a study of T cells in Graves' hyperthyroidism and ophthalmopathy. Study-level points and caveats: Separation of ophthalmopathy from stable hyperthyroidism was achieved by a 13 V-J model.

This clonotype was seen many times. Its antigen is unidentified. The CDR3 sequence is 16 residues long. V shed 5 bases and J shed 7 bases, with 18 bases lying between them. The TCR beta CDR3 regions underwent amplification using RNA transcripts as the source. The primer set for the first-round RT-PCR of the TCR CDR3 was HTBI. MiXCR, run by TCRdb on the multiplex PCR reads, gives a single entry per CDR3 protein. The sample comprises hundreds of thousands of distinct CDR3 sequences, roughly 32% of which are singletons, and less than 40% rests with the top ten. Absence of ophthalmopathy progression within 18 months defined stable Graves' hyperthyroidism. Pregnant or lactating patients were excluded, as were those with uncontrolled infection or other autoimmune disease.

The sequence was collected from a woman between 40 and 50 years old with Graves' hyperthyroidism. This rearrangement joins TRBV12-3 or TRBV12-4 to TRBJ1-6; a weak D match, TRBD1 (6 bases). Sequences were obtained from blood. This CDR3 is CASSPLGGLGNSPLHF. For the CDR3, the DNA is TGTGCCAGCAGTCCTCTAGGGGGGCTAGGGAATTCACCCCTCCACTTT.